This TCR beta chain was retrieved from a study of technical replicates of blood from four donors. Clones were read by immunoSEQ multiplex PCR, and TCRdb kept only the in-frame ones, dropping some. Of 13,000 to 15,000 clones in the sample, approximately 84% were seen once. V lost 4 bases to trimming and J lost 1 base, with 11 bases between them. Germline lookup yields CDR1 MDHEN and CDR2 SYDVKM. CDR3 size: 15 residues. The sample consisted of PBMCs. The V call is TRBV28, the J call TRBJ2-1, with a possible D match to TRBD2 (6 bases). The receptor's source is a human donor in good health. CDR3 coding DNA: TGTGCCAGCAGTTGGGGGGAGGTGTCCTACAATGAGCAGTTCTTC. Translation gives CASSWGEVSYNEQFF.